The 20 T cell receptor beta chains reported below all come from one sample, sequenced in a study of regulatory and conventional T cells in RAG deficiency. The sorted regulatory T cells were CD4+, CD25-high and CD127-low, with genomic DNA sequenced. The repertoire was sequenced with immunoSEQ multiplex PCR; TCRdb's copy has only in-frame clones and lacks some. The data show several hundred clones, over 80% seen once. Sequencing was performed on Tregs sorted from blood. The receptors were sampled from a human donor with RAG deficiency presenting as severe combined immunodeficiency.

The chain carries TRBV7-3 and TRBJ2-1; D ambiguous. The CDR3 loop spans 13 amino acids. Germline V gene sequence: CDR1 SGHTA, CDR2 FQGTGA. V was shortened by 2 bases and J by 5 bases, with 7 bases between the two germline ends. As DNA, the CDR3 is TGTGCCAGCAGCTTAGGCAGGAACAATGAGCAGTTCTTC. It is translated as CASSLGRNNEQFF.

This sequence joins TRBV4-2 and TRBJ2-1; 7 bases align to TRBD2. Germline V CDR1 and CDR2: LGHNA, YNFKEQ. J gave up 4 bases and V 1 base, and 4 bases lay outside the gene matches. This CDR3 comprises 15 residues. CDR3 nucleotide sequence: TGTGCCAGCAGCCAAGGAGCGGGAACTTACAATGAGCAGTTCTTC. It is translated as CASSQGAGTYNEQFF.

This clone was picked up one time. V and J are TRBV5-4 and TRBJ2-7; 9 bases align to TRBD1. The CDR3 spans 11 residues. The germline V gene encodes CDR1 SGHNT and CDR2 YYREEE (reference sequence). J was trimmed by 6 bases and V by 6 bases; bases with no gene match: 1. The CDR3 here is CASNRGLEQYF. Here the CDR3 DNA reads TGTGCCAGCAACAGGGGGCTCGAGCAGTACTTC.

V and J are TRBV4-3 and TRBJ1-2, with D uncertain. The CDR3 is 14 amino acids. The V and J ends lost 0 bases and 2 bases respectively, with 7 bases between them. Germline lookup yields CDR1 LGHNA and CDR2 YSLEER. For the CDR3, the DNA is TGCGCCAGCAGCCAAGATTTCCGCAACTATGGCTACACCTTC. Its translation: CASSQDFRNYGYTF.

In its sample, this clone was seen a few times. The rearrangement links TRBV6-6 to TRBJ1-3, with unresolved D. Trimming shortened V by 0 bases and J by 6 bases, and 6 bases separated the two germline ends. Per the germline V gene, CDR1 is MNHNY and CDR2 is SVGAGI (reference sequence). The CDR3 covers 13 residues. CDR3: CASSYSTLNTIYF. The DNA for the CDR3 is TGTGCCAGCAGTTACTCGACGTTAAACACCATATATTTT.

The rearrangement uses TRBV6-1 and TRBJ2-1; the match to TRBD2 covers 9 bases. This CDR3 contains 17 residues. Germline values: CDR1 MNHNS, CDR2 SASEGT. After removal of 2 bases from V and 8 bases from J, the junction contained 13 bases not matched to a gene. CDR3 DNA: TGTGCCAGCAGTGAAATGGTGTGGAGCGGGAGGTTAGATGAGCAGTTCTTC. Protein sequence: CASSEMVWSGRLDEQFF.

The chain uses TRBV9 and TRBJ2-1; D unclear. V lost 3 bases and J lost 0, with 13 bases in between. CDR1 is SGDLS and CDR2 is YYNGEE in the germline V gene. This CDR3 is built from 16 residues. The CDR3 protein is CASSDKAMSSYNEQFF. CDR3 nucleotide sequence: TGTGCCAGCAGCGACAAAGCGATGAGCTCCTACAATGAGCAGTTCTTC.

The chain has TRBV13 and TRBJ2-7, with D unresolved. In germline, CDR1 is PRHDT, CDR2 FYEKMQ (reference sequence). CDR3 size: 12 residues. V lost 5 bases, J lost 4 bases, and 9 bases lay in between. The CDR3 nucleotides read TGTGCCAGCAGCCTCGAAATGTACGAGCAGTACTTC. Protein product: CASSLEMYEQYF.

The chain uses TRBV2 and TRBJ1-5, with no clear D. The CDR3 spans 13 residues. Germline V gene sequence: CDR1 SNHLY, CDR2 FYNNEI. The germline V and J ends were trimmed by 4 bases and 1 base, with 5 bases remaining between them. In nucleotides, the CDR3 is TGTGCCAGCAGTGCTATGAGCAATCAGCCCCAGCATTTT. Translation: CASSAMSNQPQHF. The entire variable domain, with the rest obtained from reference TRBV2 and TRBJ1-5, is as follows: EPEVTQTPSHQVTQMGQEVILRCVPISNHLYFYWYRQILGQKVEFLVSFYNNEISEKSEIFDDQFSVERPDGSNFTLKIRSTKLEDSAMYFCASSAMSNQPQHFGDGTRLSIL.

V is TRBV7-9 and J is TRBJ2-3, with D possibly being TRBD1 (5 bases). The CDR3 contains 15 residues. Germline V gene data show CDR1 as SEHNR and CDR2 as FQNEAQ (reference sequence). V was shortened by 3 bases and J by 2 bases, with 12 bases between the two germline ends. The CDR3 spells CASSFLAGITDTQYF. CDR3 DNA sequence: TGTGCCAGCAGCTTCCTCGCAGGGATCACAGATACGCAGTATTTT.

This clone was detected only once. The J gene is TRBJ1-1, the V gene TRBV9; 7 bases fit TRBD1. The CDR3 length is 15 residues. CDR1 is SGDLS, CDR2 YYNGEE, per germline. The V segment lost 4 bases and the J segment 4 bases; nucleotides outside the gene matches: 10. Written as DNA, the CDR3 is TGTGCCAGCAGCCCCCCGGGGGACAGCCGCACTGAAGCTTTCTTT. Its translation: CASSPPGDSRTEAFF.

V and J are TRBV18 and TRBJ2-3, with no clear D. In germline, CDR1 is KGHSH, CDR2 LQKENI. V lost 5 bases to trimming and J lost 5 bases, with 11 bases between them. This CDR3 has 13 amino acids. The CDR3 sequence is CASSSSPGDTQYF. DNA of the CDR3: TGTGCCAGCTCATCCAGCCCCGGAGATACGCAGTATTTT.

This chain uses TRBV27 with TRBJ2-1; 9 bases are a match to TRBD2. The trim removed 2 bases at V and 6 bases at J, leaving 8 bases unmatched. The CDR3 extends over 16 amino acids. Germline V gene data show CDR1 as MNHEY and CDR2 as SMNVEV (reference sequence). The CDR3 spells CASSLRRGLAANEQFF. In DNA, the CDR3 is TGTGCCAGCAGTTTAAGGCGGGGACTAGCTGCCAATGAGCAGTTCTTC.

The rearrangement joins TRBV6-6 to TRBJ1-1, with D maybe TRBD1 (6 bases). Per germline, CDR1 MNHNY and CDR2 SVGAGI (reference sequence). V shed 5 bases and J shed 0 bases, with 10 bases lying between them. The CDR3 covers 14 residues. The DNA for the CDR3 is TGTGCCAGCAGTCTCGACAGGTTGAACACTGAAGCTTTCTTT. It translates to CASSLDRLNTEAFF.

Notes on this clone: Other DNA variants within this sample encode the same CDR3. This chain uses TRBV27 with TRBJ1-5, with D possibly matching TRBD1 (6 bases). Germline-derived CDR1 and CDR2 are MNHEY and SMNVEV (reference sequence). The CDR3 covers 17 residues. Between the trimmed V and J ends, which lost 6 bases and 0 bases, there was a span of 18 bases. CDR3 nucleotide sequence: TGTGCCAGCAGCCGATTATGGGACAACTATAGCAATCAGCCCCAGCATTTT. Translated: CASSRLWDNYSNQPQHF.

V usage is TRBV29-1 and J usage is TRBJ2-1; TRBD2 aligns across 10 bases. The CDR3 length is 12 residues. CDR1 is SQVTM and CDR2 is ANQGSEA in the germline V gene. The J segment lost 3 bases and the V segment lost 7 bases, leaving 0 bases of the junction unmatched. CDR3 residues: CSGTSGYNEQFF. CDR3 DNA: TGCAGCGGGACTAGCGGCTACAATGAGCAGTTCTTC.

The chain is built from TRBV6-4 and TRBJ1-2; D is unresolved. The ends were cut back, 4 bases at V and 4 bases at J, with 22 bases in the middle. Germline V CDR1 and CDR2: MRHNA, SNTAGT. The CDR3 consists of 17 residues. Here the CDR3 reads CASSVSDSRRKTYGYTF. The CDR3 DNA reads TGTGCCAGCAGTGTTTCTGACTCACGCAGAAAGACCTATGGCTACACCTTC.

This clone was observed a handful of times. This chain joins TRBV7-9 and TRBJ2-7; D possibly corresponds to TRBD2 (7 bases). Germline V gene sequence: CDR1 SEHNR, CDR2 FQNEAQ (reference sequence). The CDR3 extends over 15 amino acids. V lost 5 bases and J lost 7, with 21 bases in between. The CDR3 spells CASSPRGRGIREQYF. CDR3 bases: TGTGCCAGCAGCCCTCGTGGGAGGGGGATAAGGGAGCAGTACTTC.

V is TRBV30 and J is TRBJ1-4; the D is unclear. V lost 1 base and J 0 bases, leaving 6 bases between the germline ends. The CDR3 contains 14 residues. The germline V gene has CDR1 GTSNPN and CDR2 SVGIG (reference sequence). The chain's CDR3 is CAWSGGATNEKLFF. The CDR3 nucleotides are TGTGCCTGGAGTGGCGGGGCAACTAATGAAAAACTGTTTTTT.

This clone was observed a handful of times. The rearrangement joins TRBV30 to TRBJ1-4, with 9 bases that match TRBD1. The CDR3 totals 13 residues. With 7 bases clipped from V and 7 bases from J, the junction kept 7 bases outside the gene matches. Germline lookup yields CDR1 GTSNPN and CDR2 SVGIG (reference sequence). The CDR3 DNA reads as TGTGCCTCCACGGACAGGGGAGGTGAAAAACTGTTTTTT. Its protein product is CASTDRGGEKLFF.